These T cell receptor beta chains were read from a single sample in a study of cytomegalovirus exposure and HLA in healthy donors. Assay used: immunoSEQ multiplex PCR; TCRdb lists only in-frame clones, some missing. This sample yields over 150,000 clones, of which roughly four fifths are seen a single time; approximately 2% belongs to the top ten. The sample comprised PBMCs. The receptors derive from a woman under 30 in good health and CMV-seronegative. The CDR3 runs from the conserved cysteine through the conserved F or W. D genes are given only for firm matches. For some rows the clone size is stated as once, few or many, or as a class when expanded; others skip it.

clone size	D gene	V gene	J gene	CDR3 DNA	CDR3 protein
-	TRBD2	TRBV5-1	TRBJ2-7	TGCGCCAGCAGCGCGAGGGGACTAGCGGCCTACGAGCAGTACTTC	CASSARGLAAYEQYF
-	-	TRBV9	TRBJ1-4	TGTGCCAGCAGCGTCGGCGGGGCGACTAATGAAAAACTGTTTTTT	CASSVGGATNEKLFF
-	TRBD2	TRBV4-2	TRBJ2-7	TGTGCCAGCAGCCAATCTGCTAGCGGTTCCTACGAGCAGTACTTC	CASSQSASGSYEQYF
-	-	TRBV15	TRBJ2-7	TGTGCCACCAGCCGAGCGGCAGGGTCCTACGAGCAGTACTTC	CATSRAAGSYEQYF
-	-	TRBV11-2	TRBJ1-1	TGTGCCAGCAGCTTAGCCTCTTTGGGCAGGCTTAACACTGAAGCTTTCTTT	CASSLASLGRLNTEAFF
-	-	TRBV28	TRBJ1-2	TGTGCCAGCAGTTCCCAACAGGGATCCCATGGCTACACCTTC	CASSSQQGSHGYTF
-	TRBD1	TRBV18	TRBJ1-1	TGTGCCAGCTCACCGACGACAGGGGCAAGCACTGAAGCTTTCTTT	CASSPTTGASTEAFF
once	TRBD2	TRBV28	TRBJ2-7	TGTGCCAGCAGTGAACCGACTAGCGGGAGGAACGAGCAGTACTTC	CASSEPTSGRNEQYF
few	TRBD1	TRBV11-3	TRBJ2-7	TGTGCCAGCAGCCGTACCGGGACAGGGGGCCGTGAGCAGTACTTC	CASSRTGTGGREQYF
-	-	TRBV7-9	TRBJ1-1	TGTGCCAGCAGCCAGCCGACGGAGCCTGAAGCTTTCTTT	CASSQPTEPEAFF
-	-	TRBV9	TRBJ2-2	TGTGCCAGCAGCGTAGCTGACCCAGGGACCGGGGAGCTGTTTTTT	CASSVADPGTGELFF
-	-	TRBV7-2	TRBJ2-2	TGTGCCAGCAGCTTGCGGGACAGAAACACCGGGGAGCTGTTTTTT	CASSLRDRNTGELFF